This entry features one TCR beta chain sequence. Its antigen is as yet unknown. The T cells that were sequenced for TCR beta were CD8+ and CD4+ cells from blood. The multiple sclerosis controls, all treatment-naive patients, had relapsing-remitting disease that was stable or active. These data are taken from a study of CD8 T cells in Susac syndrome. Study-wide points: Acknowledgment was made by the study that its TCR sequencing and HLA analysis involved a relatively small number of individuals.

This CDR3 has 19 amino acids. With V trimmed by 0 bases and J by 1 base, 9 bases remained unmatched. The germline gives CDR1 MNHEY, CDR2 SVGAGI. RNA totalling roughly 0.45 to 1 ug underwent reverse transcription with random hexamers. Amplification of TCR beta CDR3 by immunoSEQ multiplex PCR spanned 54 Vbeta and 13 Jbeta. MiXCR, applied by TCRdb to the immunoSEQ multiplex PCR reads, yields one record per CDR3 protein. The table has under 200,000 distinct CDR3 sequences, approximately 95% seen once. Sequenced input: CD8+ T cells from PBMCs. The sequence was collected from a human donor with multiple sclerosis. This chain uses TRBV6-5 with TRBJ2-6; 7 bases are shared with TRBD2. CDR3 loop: CASSYSAGEFQSGANVLTF. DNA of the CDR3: TGTGCCAGCAGTTACTCTGCGGGGGAGTTCCAGTCTGGGGCCAACGTCCTGACTTTC.